The source of this TCR beta chain is a study of regulatory T cells in long-lasting Graves disease. General observations from the study: Samples came from peripheral blood alone, without thyroid tissue. Newly diagnosed Graves' patients had higher TCR diversity than persistent ones.

CDR3 length: 16 amino acids. The V segment lost 5 bases and the J segment 2 bases; nucleotides outside the gene matches: 9. Germline CDR1 MNHEY, CDR2 SMNVEV (reference sequence). Combining iRepertoire HTBI primers with Arm-PCR of CDR3 regions, the authors built TCR beta libraries. TCRdb itself ran the multiplex PCR reads through MiXCR, one entry per CDR3 protein. The sample lists approximately 390,000 distinct CDR3 sequences, 15% to 20% occurring once. In its sample, this clonotype was seen a few times. The antigen is not known. Documented time point: newly diagnosed GD, antithyroid drugs for less than 3 months. From RNA extracted from PBMCs, the TCR library was made. A peripheral blood sample, roughly 8.7 milliliters in volume, was drawn into EDTA tubes. These data were also filed under a second study, of T cells in Graves' hyperthyroidism and ophthalmopathy. This second report adds: A model using 13 V-J features told ophthalmopathy apart from stable hyperthyroidism.

The receptor's source is a woman aged 18-29 years with Graves disease. The specimen was peripheral blood mononuclear cells (PBMCs), collected at new diagnosis, from a patient treated with antithyroid drugs. The chain uses TRBV27 and TRBJ2-7; 10 nucleotides line up with TRBD2. The CDR3 spells CASSPPPSGSPYEQYF. In DNA form, the CDR3 reads TGTGCCAGCAGTCCACCCCCTAGCGGGAGCCCCTACGAGCAGTACTTC.